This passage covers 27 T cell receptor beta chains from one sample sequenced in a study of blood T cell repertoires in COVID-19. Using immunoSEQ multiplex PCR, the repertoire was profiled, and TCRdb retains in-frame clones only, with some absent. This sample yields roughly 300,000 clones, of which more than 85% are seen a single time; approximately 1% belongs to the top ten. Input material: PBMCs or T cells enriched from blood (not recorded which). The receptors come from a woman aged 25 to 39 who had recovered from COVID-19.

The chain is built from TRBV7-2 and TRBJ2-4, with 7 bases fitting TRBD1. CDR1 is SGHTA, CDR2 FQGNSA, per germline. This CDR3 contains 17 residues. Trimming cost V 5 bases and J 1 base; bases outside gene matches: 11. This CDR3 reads CASSTRQGSPAKNIQYF. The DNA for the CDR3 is TGTGCCAGCAGCACCCGACAGGGCTCCCCTGCCAAAAACATTCAGTACTTC.

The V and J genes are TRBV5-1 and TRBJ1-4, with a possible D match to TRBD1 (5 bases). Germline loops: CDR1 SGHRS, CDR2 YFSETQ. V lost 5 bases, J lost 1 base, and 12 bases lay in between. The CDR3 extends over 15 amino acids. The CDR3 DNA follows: TGCGCCAGCAGTCCCGGGGGGGTAACTAATGAAAAACTGTTTTTT. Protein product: CASSPGGVTNEKLFF.

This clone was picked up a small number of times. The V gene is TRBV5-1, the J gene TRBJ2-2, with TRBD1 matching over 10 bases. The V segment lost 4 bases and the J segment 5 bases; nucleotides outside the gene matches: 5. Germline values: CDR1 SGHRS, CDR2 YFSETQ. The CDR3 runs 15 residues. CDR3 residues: CASSQGQGITGELFF. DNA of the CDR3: TGCGCCAGCAGCCAGGGACAGGGGATAACCGGGGAGCTGTTTTTT.

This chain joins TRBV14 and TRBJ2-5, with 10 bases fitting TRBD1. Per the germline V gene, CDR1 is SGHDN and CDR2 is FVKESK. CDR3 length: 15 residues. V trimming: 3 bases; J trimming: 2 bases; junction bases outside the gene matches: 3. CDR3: CASSQMGQGQETQYF. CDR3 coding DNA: TGTGCCAGCAGCCAGATGGGACAGGGGCAAGAGACCCAGTACTTC.

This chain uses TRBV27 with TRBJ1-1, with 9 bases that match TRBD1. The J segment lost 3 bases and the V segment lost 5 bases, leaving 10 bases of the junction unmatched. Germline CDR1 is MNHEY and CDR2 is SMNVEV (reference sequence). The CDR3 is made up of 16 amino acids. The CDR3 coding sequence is TGTGCCAGCAGTCCACAGGGGGCCGGATCGGACACTGAAGCTTTCTTT. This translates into CASSPQGAGSDTEAFF.

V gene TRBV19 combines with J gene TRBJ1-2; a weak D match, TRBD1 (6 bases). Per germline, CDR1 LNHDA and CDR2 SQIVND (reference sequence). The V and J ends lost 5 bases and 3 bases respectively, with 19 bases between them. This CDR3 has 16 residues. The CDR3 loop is CASSPSWGQGHYGYTF. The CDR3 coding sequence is TGTGCCAGTAGTCCAAGTTGGGGGCAGGGGCACTATGGCTACACCTTC.

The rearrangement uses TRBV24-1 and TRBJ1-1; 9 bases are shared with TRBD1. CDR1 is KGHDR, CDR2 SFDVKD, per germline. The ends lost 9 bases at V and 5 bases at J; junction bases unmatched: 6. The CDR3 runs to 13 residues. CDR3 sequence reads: CATSDRGRTEAFF. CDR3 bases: TGTGCCACCTCGGACAGGGGAAGAACTGAAGCTTTCTTT.

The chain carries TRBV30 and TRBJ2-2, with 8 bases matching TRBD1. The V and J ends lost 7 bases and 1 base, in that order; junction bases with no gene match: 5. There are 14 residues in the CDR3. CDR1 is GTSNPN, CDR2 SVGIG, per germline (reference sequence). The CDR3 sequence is CASRQGMNTGELFF. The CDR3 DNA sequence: TGTGCCTCTCGACAGGGGATGAACACCGGGGAGCTGTTTTTT.

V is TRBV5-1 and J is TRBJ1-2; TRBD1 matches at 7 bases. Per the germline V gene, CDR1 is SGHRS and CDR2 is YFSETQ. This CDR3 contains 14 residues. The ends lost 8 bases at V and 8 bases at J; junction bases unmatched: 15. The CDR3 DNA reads TGCGCCAGTTCAGGGGGTAATCAGATAGACGGCTACACCTTC. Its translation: CASSGGNQIDGYTF.

CDR3 in DNA: TGTGCCAGCAGCGAGAGGGGACTAGCTAATGAGCAGTTCTTC. It is translated as CASSERGLANEQFF. The chain recombines TRBV6-5 with TRBJ2-1; 9 positions match TRBD2. The CDR3 spans 14 residues. J gave up 7 bases and V 6 bases, and 7 bases lay outside the gene matches. Germline CDR1 MNHEY, CDR2 SVGAGI.

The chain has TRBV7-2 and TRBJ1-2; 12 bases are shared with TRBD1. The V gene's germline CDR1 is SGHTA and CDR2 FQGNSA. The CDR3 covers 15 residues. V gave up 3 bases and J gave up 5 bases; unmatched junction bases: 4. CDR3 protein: CASSLGTGGLYGYTF. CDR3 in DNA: TGTGCCAGCAGCTTGGGGACAGGGGGCCTATATGGCTACACCTTC.

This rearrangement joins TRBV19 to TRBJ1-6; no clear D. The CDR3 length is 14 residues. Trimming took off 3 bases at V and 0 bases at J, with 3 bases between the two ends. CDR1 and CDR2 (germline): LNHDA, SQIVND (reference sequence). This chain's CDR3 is CASSINSYNSPLHF. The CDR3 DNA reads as TGTGCCAGTAGTATCAACTCCTATAATTCACCCCTCCACTTT.

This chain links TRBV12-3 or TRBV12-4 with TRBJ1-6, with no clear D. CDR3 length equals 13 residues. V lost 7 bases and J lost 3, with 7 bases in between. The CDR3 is CASTRDYNSPLHF. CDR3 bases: TGTGCCAGCACCCGGGACTATAATTCACCCCTCCACTTT.

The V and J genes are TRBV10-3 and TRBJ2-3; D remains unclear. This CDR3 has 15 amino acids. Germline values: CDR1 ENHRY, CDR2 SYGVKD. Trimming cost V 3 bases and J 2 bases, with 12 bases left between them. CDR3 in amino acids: CAISESQQPTDTQYF. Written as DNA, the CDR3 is TGTGCCATCAGTGAATCACAGCAACCCACAGATACGCAGTATTTT.

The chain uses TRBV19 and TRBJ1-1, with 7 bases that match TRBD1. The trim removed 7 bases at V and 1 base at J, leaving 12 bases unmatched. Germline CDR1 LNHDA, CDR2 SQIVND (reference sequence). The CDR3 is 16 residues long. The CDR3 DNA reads TGTGCCAGTAAGGGAATAGGGACAGCCTCGAACACTGAAGCTTTCTTT. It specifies CASKGIGTASNTEAFF.

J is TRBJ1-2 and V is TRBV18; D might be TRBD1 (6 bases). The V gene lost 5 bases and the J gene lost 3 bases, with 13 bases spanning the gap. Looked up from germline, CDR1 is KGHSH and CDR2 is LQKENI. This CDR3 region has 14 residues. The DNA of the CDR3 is TGTGCCAGCTCATCCAAACAGGGCTACTATGGCTACACCTTC. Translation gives CASSSKQGYYGYTF.

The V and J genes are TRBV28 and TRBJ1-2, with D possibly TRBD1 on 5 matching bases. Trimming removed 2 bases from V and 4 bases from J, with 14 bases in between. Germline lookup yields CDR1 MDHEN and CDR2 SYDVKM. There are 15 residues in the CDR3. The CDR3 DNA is TGTGCCAGCAGTTTACCCGCCTCTGGGGCCTATGGCTACACCTTC. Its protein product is CASSLPASGAYGYTF.

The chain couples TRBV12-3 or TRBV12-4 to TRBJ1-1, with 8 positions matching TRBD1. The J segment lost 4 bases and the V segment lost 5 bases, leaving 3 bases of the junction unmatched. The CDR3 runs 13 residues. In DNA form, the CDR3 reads TGTGCCAGCAGTCGACAGGGGAGCACTGAAGCTTTCTTT. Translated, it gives CASSRQGSTEAFF.

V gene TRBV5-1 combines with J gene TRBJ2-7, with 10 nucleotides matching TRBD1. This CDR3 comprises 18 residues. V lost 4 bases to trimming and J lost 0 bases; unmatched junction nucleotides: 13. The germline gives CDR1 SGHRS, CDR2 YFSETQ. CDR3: CASSPGGQGGLSSYEQYF. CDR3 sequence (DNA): TGCGCCAGCAGCCCAGGAGGACAGGGGGGCCTAAGCTCCTACGAGCAGTACTTC.

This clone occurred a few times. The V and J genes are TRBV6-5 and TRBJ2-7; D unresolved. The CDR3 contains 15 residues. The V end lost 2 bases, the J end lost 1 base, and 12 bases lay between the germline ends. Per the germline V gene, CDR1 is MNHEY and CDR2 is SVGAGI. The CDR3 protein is CASSYREAPSYEQYF. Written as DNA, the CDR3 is TGTGCCAGCAGTTACCGCGAGGCCCCATCCTACGAGCAGTACTTC.

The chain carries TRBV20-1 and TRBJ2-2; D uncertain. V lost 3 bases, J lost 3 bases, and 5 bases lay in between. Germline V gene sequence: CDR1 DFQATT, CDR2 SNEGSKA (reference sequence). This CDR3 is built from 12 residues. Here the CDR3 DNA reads TGCAGTGCTAGTCATTACACCGGGGAGCTGTTTTTT. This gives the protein CSASHYTGELFF.

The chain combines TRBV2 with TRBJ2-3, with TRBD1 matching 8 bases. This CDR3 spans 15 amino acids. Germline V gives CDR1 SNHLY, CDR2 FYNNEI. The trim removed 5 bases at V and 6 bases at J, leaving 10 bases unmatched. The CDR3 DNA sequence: TGTGCCAGCAGTCCGGGACAGGTCCTTCGGGATACGCAGTATTTT. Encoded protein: CASSPGQVLRDTQYF.

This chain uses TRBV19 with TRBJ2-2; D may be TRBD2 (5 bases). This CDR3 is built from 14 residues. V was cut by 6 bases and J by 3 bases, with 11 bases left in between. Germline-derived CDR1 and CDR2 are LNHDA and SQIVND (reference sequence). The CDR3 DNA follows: TGTGCCAGTAGCTCCAAGGGAGACACCGGGGAGCTGTTTTTT. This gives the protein CASSSKGDTGELFF.

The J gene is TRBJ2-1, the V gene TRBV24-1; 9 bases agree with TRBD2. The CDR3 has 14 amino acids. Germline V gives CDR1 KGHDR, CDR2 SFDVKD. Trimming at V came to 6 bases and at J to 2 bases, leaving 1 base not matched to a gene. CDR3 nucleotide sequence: TGTGCCACCAGTTCTAGCGGGGCCTACAATGAGCAGTTCTTC. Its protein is CATSSSGAYNEQFF.

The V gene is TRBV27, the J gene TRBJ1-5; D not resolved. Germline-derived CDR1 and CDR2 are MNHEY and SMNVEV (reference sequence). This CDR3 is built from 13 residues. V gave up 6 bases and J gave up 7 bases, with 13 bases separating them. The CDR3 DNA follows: TGTGCCAGCAGGCCCAGCGTCTGGCAGCCCCAGCATTTT. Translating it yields CASRPSVWQPQHF.

The CDR3 here is CATSERQGRNNEQFF. The CDR3 coding sequence is TGTGCCACCAGTGAACGACAGGGTAGGAACAATGAGCAGTTCTTC. The chain has TRBV24-1 and TRBJ2-1, with 7 nucleotides matching TRBD1. Per the germline V gene, CDR1 is KGHDR and CDR2 is SFDVKD. The CDR3 totals 15 residues. The ends lost 4 bases at V and 5 bases at J; junction bases unmatched: 7.

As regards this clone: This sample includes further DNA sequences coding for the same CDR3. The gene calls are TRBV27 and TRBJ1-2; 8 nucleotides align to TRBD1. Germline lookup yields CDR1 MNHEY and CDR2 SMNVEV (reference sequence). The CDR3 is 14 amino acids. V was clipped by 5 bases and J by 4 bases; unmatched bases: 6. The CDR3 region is CASSSGQGVYGYTF. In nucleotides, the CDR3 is TGTGCCAGCAGTAGCGGACAGGGCGTCTATGGCTACACCTTC.